The subject of this entry is one TCR beta chain. What it binds is not known. One junction end disagrees with the germline gene, perhaps due to a read error. CDR3 length: 12 amino acids. This record belongs to a study of T-cell memory formation after mild COVID-19. Whole-study findings and limits: Certain responding clones were present in pre-infection memory, suggesting participation of cross-reactive memory. While clones contracting from day 15 to 85 were balanced between CD4 and CD8, later expanders leaned CD4+.

MiXCR was run by TCRdb on the 5' RACE reads, yielding one entry per CDR3 protein. The table records about 270,000 distinct CDR3 sequences, about 16% of them present only once. The sequence derives from an adult woman who had mild COVID-19 (a few samples of this study predate the infection). Cell type and time point are not known. V and J are TRBV12-3 or TRBV12-4 and TRBJ2-1, with 9 bases aligning to TRBD2. Sequenced: PBMCs or a T cell subset sorted from them (not recorded which). CDR3 residues: CASSSGLASHVF. As DNA, the CDR3 is TGTGCCAGCAGCTCAGGACTAGCGAGTCATGTCTTC.